Listed here are 27 T cell receptor beta chains from one sample, sequenced in a study of radiotherapy plus CTLA-4 blockade in lung cancer. The assay was immunoSEQ multiplex PCR, and TCRdb's table has in-frame clones only and misses some. The sample has approximately 47,000 clones, approximately 62% seen once. The sequenced sample was peripheral blood, obtained from a patient treated with radiotherapy plus ipilimumab. The source of these receptors is a human donor with non-small cell lung cancer who had a partial response to radiotherapy plus ipilimumab.

The rearrangement joins TRBV5-6 to TRBJ2-7, with TRBD1 as a possible D gene (6 bases). V lost 5 bases, J lost 1 base, and 16 bases lay in between. CDR3 length: 15 residues. Looked up from germline, CDR1 is SGHDT and CDR2 is YYEEEE. In DNA, the CDR3 is TGTGCCAGCAGGTCCGGACAGAGACCTTCCTACGAGCAGTACTTC. Residues: CASRSGQRPSYEQYF.

The rearrangement joins TRBV5-1 to TRBJ1-2; 8 bases line up with TRBD1. Germline CDR1 and CDR2: SGHRS and YFSETQ. V was pared by 4 bases and J by 4 bases, with 21 bases of the junction left unmatched. The CDR3 is 19 amino acids. CDR3 in DNA: TGCGCCAGCAGCCCGGGGAATAGGCCGGGGACAGGTTTTTCCTATGGCTACACCTTC. It is translated as CASSPGNRPGTGFSYGYTF.

V gene TRBV9 combines with J gene TRBJ2-6, with TRBD1 matching over 7 bases. The CDR3 length is 19 residues. The junction had 10 bases not matched to a gene; V was cut back by 0 bases and J by 1 base. From germline, CDR1 is SGDLS and CDR2 YYNGEE. The CDR3 sequence is CASSVANIGQASGANVLTF. CDR3 coding DNA: TGTGCCAGCAGCGTAGCTAATATAGGACAGGCTTCTGGGGCCAACGTCCTGACTTTC.

The V and J genes are TRBV11-3 and TRBJ1-1, with 8 bases identical to TRBD1. CDR3 length equals 12 residues. The germline CDR1 and CDR2 sequences are SGHNT and YENEEA. J gave up 8 bases and V 5 bases, and 4 bases lay outside the gene matches. In nucleotides, the CDR3 is TGTGCCAGCAGCGCAACAGGGGGGGAAGCTTTCTTT. It is translated as CASSATGGEAFF.

V usage is TRBV5-1 and J usage is TRBJ2-7, with D possibly TRBD1 on 5 matching bases. CDR3 size: 13 residues. Trimming shortened V by 6 bases and J by 0 bases, and 10 bases separated the two germline ends. Germline CDR1 and CDR2: SGHRS and YFSETQ. The CDR3 DNA reads TGCGCCAGCAATCAGGGCGGCTCCTACGAGCAGTACTTC. Protein product: CASNQGGSYEQYF.

This chain uses TRBV7-9 with TRBJ1-4, with 7 bases lining up with TRBD1. CDR1 SEHNR and CDR2 FQNEAQ come from the germline V gene (reference sequence). CDR3 length: 15 amino acids. V lost 5 bases, J lost 8 bases, and 11 bases stayed unmatched. CDR3 bases: TGTGCCAGCAGCCCCTCAGGGGGTGTGGGCGAAAAACTGTTTTTT. Amino acid sequence: CASSPSGGVGEKLFF.

The genes are TRBV2 and TRBJ1-6, with TRBD1 as a possible D gene (6 bases). This CDR3 is 16 amino acids long. Germline CDR1 reads SNHLY; CDR2 reads FYNNEI. V was shortened by 2 bases and J by 7 bases, with 15 bases between the two germline ends. CDR3 DNA sequence: TGTGCCAGCAGTGAAAGGGCGGGGGGCGGAAATTCACCCCTCCACTTT. It yields the protein CASSERAGGGNSPLHF.

V usage is TRBV4-1 and J usage is TRBJ2-5, with TRBD2 as a possible D gene (6 bases). The CDR3 is 14 residues long. The V gene lost 5 bases and the J gene lost 2 bases, with 12 bases spanning the gap. Germline assignment: CDR1 MGHRA and CDR2 YSYEKL. This CDR3 reads CASSYTGLQETQYF. CDR3 sequence (DNA): TGCGCCAGCAGCTACACGGGACTTCAAGAGACCCAGTACTTC.

This chain uses TRBV6-1 with TRBJ2-7; D not certain. Trimming shortened V by 2 bases and J by 4 bases, and 15 bases separated the two germline ends. In germline, CDR1 is MNHNS, CDR2 SASEGT. CDR3 length equals 15 residues. Here the CDR3 DNA reads TGTGCCAGCAGTGAAAAGTGGCGAGGAGAGTACGAGCAGTACTTC. This sequence encodes CASSEKWRGEYEQYF.

This clone was recorded many times. The CDR3 nucleotides are TGTGCCAGCTATCACCACGAGAGGTCCTCCTACGAGCAGTACTTC. It codes for CASYHHERSSYEQYF. This chain links TRBV18 with TRBJ2-7; unclear D gene. CDR3 length: 15 amino acids. Per the germline V gene, CDR1 is KGHSH and CDR2 is LQKENI. V was shortened by 7 bases and J by 0 bases, with 16 bases between the two germline ends.

This chain links TRBV7-6 with TRBJ2-2; 13 nucleotides line up with TRBD2. Germline CDR1 is SGHVS and CDR2 is FNYEAQ. This CDR3 has 17 amino acids. V lost 4 bases, J lost 4 bases, and 6 bases stayed unmatched. This chain's CDR3 is CASSSLGLAGFTGELFF. The CDR3 bases are TGTGCCAGCAGCTCACTGGGACTAGCGGGGTTCACCGGGGAGCTGTTTTTT.

V usage is TRBV4-1 and J usage is TRBJ2-7, with a possible D match to TRBD1 (5 bases). V lost 1 base to trimming and J lost 2 bases, with 9 bases between them. Germline loops: CDR1 MGHRA, CDR2 YSYEKL. There are 14 residues in the CDR3. The CDR3: CASSQVGRTYEQYF. The CDR3 nucleotides are TGCGCCAGCAGCCAAGTGGGGCGGACCTACGAGCAGTACTTC.

The V call is TRBV7-2, the J call TRBJ2-3; 9 positions agree with TRBD2. Germline-derived CDR1 and CDR2 are SGHTA and FQGNSA. The CDR3 has 15 residues. V shed 5 bases, J shed 3 bases, and the junction held 6 bases outside the gene matches. The CDR3 sequence: CASSAGREGTDTQYF. CDR3 bases: TGTGCCAGCAGCGCTGGGCGGGAGGGGACAGATACGCAGTATTTT.

CDR3 nucleotides: TGTGCCAGCAGCGTAGATCAGTACCCTTTCTATGGCTACACCTTC. This translates into CASSVDQYPFYGYTF. V and J are TRBV9 and TRBJ1-2; D remains unclear. CDR3 length: 15 residues. V lost 0 bases to trimming and J lost 4 bases, with 13 bases between them. Germline V CDR1 and CDR2: SGDLS, YYNGEE.

In the case of this clone: This sample includes further DNA sequences coding for the same CDR3. The chain recombines TRBV2 with TRBJ1-2; D call uncertain. The germline V gene encodes CDR1 SNHLY and CDR2 FYNNEI. V lost 5 bases to trimming and J lost 1 base, with 8 bases between them. The CDR3 length is 13 residues. The CDR3 spells CASSLQLNYGYTF. CDR3 in DNA: TGTGCCAGCAGTCTACAGCTTAACTATGGCTACACCTTC. Looking up the rest from reference TRBV2 and TRBJ1-2 gives the full variable domain: EPEVTQTPSHQVTQMGQEVILRCVPISNHLYFYWYRQILGQKVEFLVSFYNNEISEKSEIFDDQFSVERPDGSNFTLKIRSTKLEDSAMYFCASSLQLNYGYTFGSGTRLTVV.

In this sample, this clone turned up a few times. The gene calls are TRBV7-3 and TRBJ2-2; 7 bases align to TRBD2. CDR1 and CDR2 from the germline V gene are SGHTA and FQGTGA. The trim removed 1 base at V and 8 bases at J, leaving 4 bases unmatched. The CDR3 runs 14 residues. For the CDR3, the DNA is TGTGCCAGCAGCTTAATCGGGAGGCCGGGGGAGCTGTTTTTT. As protein: CASSLIGRPGELFF.

Turning to this clone: Without the conserved terminal phenylalanine or tryptophan, this CDR3 likely stems from a read error. The DNA is omitted, as the CDR3 cannot be located on it reliably, and the CDR3 follows TCRdb's listing. The chain has TRBV15 and TRBJ2-3; whether TRBD2, the table's D call, matches the DNA was not checked. The CDR3 length equals 13 residues, ends included. The germline V gene has CDR1 LNHNV and CDR2 YYDKDF (reference sequence). CDR3: CATSRAGTNYPFL.

The rearrangement uses TRBV6-5 and TRBJ1-2; tentatively, D is TRBD1 (6 bases). CDR3 length equals 14 residues. The V and J ends lost 5 bases and 3 bases respectively, with 13 bases between them. Germline V gives CDR1 MNHEY, CDR2 SVGAGI. The CDR3 DNA sequence: TGTGCCAGCAGTACTCGGGGGGGGCACTATGGCTACACCTTC. This encodes CASSTRGGHYGYTF.

The V call is TRBV16, the J call TRBJ1-1, with D possibly matching TRBD1 (6 bases). Germline V gene lookup returns CDR1 KGHSY and CDR2 FQNENV. This CDR3 has 15 amino acids. V was clipped by 0 bases and J by 3 bases, with 11 bases between them. The CDR3 bases are TGTGCCAGCAGCCAATCTCCTGGGGGCGACACTGAAGCTTTCTTT. Its protein product is CASSQSPGGDTEAFF.

The CDR3: CASSQDPYPGQLNSPLHF. CDR3 bases: TGTGCCAGCAGCCAAGATCCGTACCCGGGACAACTTAATTCACCCCTCCACTTT. V and J are TRBV4-2 and TRBJ1-6; D may be TRBD1 (6 bases). The V gene's germline CDR1 is LGHNA and CDR2 YNFKEQ. The CDR3 loop spans 18 amino acids. With 0 bases removed from V and 6 bases from J, the gap between germline ends came to 18 bases.

The V call is TRBV7-2, the J call TRBJ2-3; possibly TRBD2 for D (6 bases). From germline, CDR1 is SGHTA and CDR2 FQGNSA. V lost 2 bases and J 6 bases, leaving 12 bases between the germline ends. The CDR3 runs to 14 residues. CDR3 region: CASSLSGSGDTQYF. CDR3 sequence (DNA): TGTGCCAGCAGCTTAAGCGGGTCGGGGGATACGCAGTATTTT. The full variable domain, its missing parts supplied by reference TRBV7-2 and TRBJ2-3, is GAGVSQSPSNKVTEKGKDVELRCDPISGHTALYWYRQSLGQGLEFLIYFQGNSAPDKSGLPSDRFSAERTGGSVSTLTIQRTQQEDSAVYLCASSLSGSGDTQYFGPGTRLTVL.

In its sample, this clone ranks as medium-sized. The V call is TRBV18, the J call TRBJ1-2; tentative D call: TRBD1 (5 bases). The V end was cut by 3 bases, the J end by 7 bases, with 18 bases between. Germline CDR1 and CDR2: KGHSH and LQKENI. The CDR3 runs 15 residues. The CDR3 nucleotides are TGTGCCAGCTCACCCGCCGGGACTAAGTCGGGTGGCTACACCTTC. This sequence encodes CASSPAGTKSGGYTF.

The chain couples TRBV5-8 to TRBJ1-6; 12 bases align to TRBD1. Looked up from germline, CDR1 is SGHTS and CDR2 is YDEGEE. The CDR3 spans 15 residues. After removal of 4 bases from V and 8 bases from J, the junction contained 4 bases not matched to a gene. CDR3 DNA: TGTGCCAGCAGCCGGGGACAGGGGGCGGATTCACCCCTCCACTTT. This gives the protein CASSRGQGADSPLHF.

J is TRBJ1-1 and V is TRBV27, with 11 bases that match TRBD1. This CDR3 contains 15 residues. The germline V gene has CDR1 MNHEY and CDR2 SMNVEV (reference sequence). J lost 0 bases, V lost 8 bases, and 5 bases had no gene match. CDR3 nucleotide sequence: TGTGCCAGCTCCTGGACAGGGGGCCTGAACACTGAAGCTTTCTTT. Protein product: CASSWTGGLNTEAFF.

This clone was counted once. The chain is built from TRBV6-5 and TRBJ2-4; unclear D gene. The V gene's germline CDR1 is MNHEY and CDR2 SVGAGI. The V and J ends lost 8 bases and 6 bases respectively, with 11 bases between them. CDR3 size: 12 residues. In nucleotides, the CDR3 is TGTGCCAGCGCACCTCCAGGAAACATTCAGTACTTC. Translating it yields CASAPPGNIQYF.

This CDR3 is CASSLGAASSGNTIYF. The CDR3 DNA reads TGTGCCAGCAGCTTAGGCGCCGCCTCCTCTGGAAACACCATATATTTT. The rearrangement joins TRBV7-2 to TRBJ1-3; D ambiguous. V shed 1 base and J shed 0 bases, with 10 bases lying between them. The germline CDR1 and CDR2 sequences are SGHTA and FQGNSA. The CDR3 extends over 16 amino acids.

This clone was picked up one time. The gene calls are TRBV6-1 and TRBJ1-1; 8 bases match TRBD1. CDR3 length: 15 amino acids. Germline CDR1 is MNHNS and CDR2 is SASEGT. Germline trimming cut 7 bases from V and 3 bases from J; bases unmatched to any gene: 10. Here the CDR3 reads CASNPRQGRYTEAFF. CDR3 sequence (DNA): TGTGCCAGCAACCCGAGACAGGGGAGGTACACTGAAGCTTTCTTT.